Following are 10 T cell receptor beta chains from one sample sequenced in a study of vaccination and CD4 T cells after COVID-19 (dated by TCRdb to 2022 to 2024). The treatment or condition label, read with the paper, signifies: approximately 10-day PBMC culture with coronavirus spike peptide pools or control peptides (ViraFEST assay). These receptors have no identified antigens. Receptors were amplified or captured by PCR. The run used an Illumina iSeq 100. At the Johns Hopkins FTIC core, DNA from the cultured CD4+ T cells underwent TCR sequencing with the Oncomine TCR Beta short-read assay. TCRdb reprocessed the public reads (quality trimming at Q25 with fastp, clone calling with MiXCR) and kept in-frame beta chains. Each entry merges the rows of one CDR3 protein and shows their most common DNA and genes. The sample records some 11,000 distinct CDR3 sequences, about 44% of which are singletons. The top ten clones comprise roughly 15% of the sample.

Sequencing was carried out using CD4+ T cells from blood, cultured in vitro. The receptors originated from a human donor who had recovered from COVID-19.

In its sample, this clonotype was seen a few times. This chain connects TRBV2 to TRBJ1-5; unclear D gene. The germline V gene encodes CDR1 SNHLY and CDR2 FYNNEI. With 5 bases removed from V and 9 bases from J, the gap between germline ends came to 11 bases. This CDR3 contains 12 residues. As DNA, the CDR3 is TGTGCCAGCAGTCCCGAGATTCGGCCCCAGCATTTT. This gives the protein CASSPEIRPQHF.

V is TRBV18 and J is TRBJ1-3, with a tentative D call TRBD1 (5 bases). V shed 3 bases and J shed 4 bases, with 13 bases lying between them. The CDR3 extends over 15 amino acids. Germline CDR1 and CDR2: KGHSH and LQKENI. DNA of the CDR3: TGTGCCAGCTCACCCGCAGGGTTAAAGGGAAACACCATATATTTT. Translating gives CASSPAGLKGNTIYF. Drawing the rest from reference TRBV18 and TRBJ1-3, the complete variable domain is NAGVMQNPRHLVRRRGQEARLRCSPMKGHSHVYWYRQLPEEGLKFMVYLQKENIIDESGMPKERFSAEFPKEGPSILRIQQVVRGDSAAYFCASSPAGLKGNTIYFGEGSWLTVV.

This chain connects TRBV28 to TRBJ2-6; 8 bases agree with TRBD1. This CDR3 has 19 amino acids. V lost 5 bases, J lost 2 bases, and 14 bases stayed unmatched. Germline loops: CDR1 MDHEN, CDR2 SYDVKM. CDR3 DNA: TGTGCCAGCAGTCCTCCCACTTGGGCAGGGGGCACTGGGGCCAACGTCCTGACTTTC. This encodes CASSPPTWAGGTGANVLTF. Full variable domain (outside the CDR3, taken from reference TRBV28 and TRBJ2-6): DVKVTQSSRYLVKRTGEKVFLECVQDMDHENMFWYRQDPGLGLRLIYFSYDVKMKEKGDIPEGYSVSREKKERFSLILESASTNQTSMYLCASSPPTWAGGTGANVLTFGAGSRLTVL.

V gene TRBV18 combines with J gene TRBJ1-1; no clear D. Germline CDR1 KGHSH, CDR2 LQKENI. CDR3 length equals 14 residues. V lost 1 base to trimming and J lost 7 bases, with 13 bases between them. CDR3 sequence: CASSPLSTPYEAFF. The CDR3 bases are TGTGCCAGCTCACCACTGAGCACTCCATATGAAGCTTTCTTT.

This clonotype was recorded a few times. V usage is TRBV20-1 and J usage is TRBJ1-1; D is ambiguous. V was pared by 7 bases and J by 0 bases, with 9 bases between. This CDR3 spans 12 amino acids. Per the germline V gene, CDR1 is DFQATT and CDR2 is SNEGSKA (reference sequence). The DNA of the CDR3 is TGCAGTGTCAGAAAGCTGAACACTGAAGCTTTCTTT. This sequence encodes CSVRKLNTEAFF.

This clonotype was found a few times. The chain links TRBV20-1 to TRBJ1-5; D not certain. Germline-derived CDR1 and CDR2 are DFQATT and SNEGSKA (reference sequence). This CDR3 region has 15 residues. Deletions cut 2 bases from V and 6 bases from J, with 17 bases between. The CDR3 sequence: CSARPTEGPFQPQHF. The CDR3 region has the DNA TGCAGTGCTAGACCAACGGAAGGGCCCTTTCAGCCCCAGCATTTT.

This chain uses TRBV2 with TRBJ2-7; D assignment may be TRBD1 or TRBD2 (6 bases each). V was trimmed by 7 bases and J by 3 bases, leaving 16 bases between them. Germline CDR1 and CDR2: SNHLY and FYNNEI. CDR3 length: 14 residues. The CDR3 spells CASKGVGGGYEQYF. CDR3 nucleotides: TGTGCCAGCAAGGGGGTTGGAGGGGGCTACGAGCAGTACTTC.

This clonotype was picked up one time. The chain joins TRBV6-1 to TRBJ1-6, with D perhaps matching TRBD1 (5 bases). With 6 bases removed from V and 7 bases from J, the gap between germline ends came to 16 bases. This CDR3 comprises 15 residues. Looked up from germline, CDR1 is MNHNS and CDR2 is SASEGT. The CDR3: CASRRQITENSPLHF. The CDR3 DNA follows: TGTGCCAGCAGGAGACAGATTACGGAAAATTCACCCCTCCACTTT.

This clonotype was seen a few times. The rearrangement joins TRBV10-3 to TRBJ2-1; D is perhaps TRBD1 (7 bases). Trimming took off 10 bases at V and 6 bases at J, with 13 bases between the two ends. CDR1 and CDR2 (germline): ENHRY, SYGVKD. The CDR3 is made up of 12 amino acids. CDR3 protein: CASGTARNEQFF. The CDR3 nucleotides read TGTGCCAGCGGGACAGCTCGCAATGAGCAGTTCTTC.

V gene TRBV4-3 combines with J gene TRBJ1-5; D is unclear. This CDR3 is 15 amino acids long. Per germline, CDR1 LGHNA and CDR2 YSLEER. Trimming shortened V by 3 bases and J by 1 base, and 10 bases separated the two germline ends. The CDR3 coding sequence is TGCGCCAGCAGCCAGGCTCCTCTCAGCAATCAGCCCCAGCATTTT. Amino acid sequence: CASSQAPLSNQPQHF.